This T cell receptor beta chain came from a study of T cells expressing NK-cell markers. About the study: Most of the eight sequenced donors were classified as HCMV-seropositive, and one was classified as seronegative.

Regarding this clonotype: Its antigen is undetermined.

cDNA encoding TCR beta was synthesized via 5'RACE template switching incorporating UMIs. TCRdb reprocessed the 5' RACE reads and stores each CDR3 protein as one record, lacking DNA. The table lists hundreds of thousands of distinct CDR3 sequences. General study findings and limits: A handful of donors likewise had their CD3+CD56-NKG2C+ fraction led by these clonotypes. The study found dominant NKG2C+ clonotypes at roughly 1.0-8% of CD8+ T cells in about six donors.

The clonotype comes from a man aged 18 to 69 in good health. The sequenced sample consisted of blood T cells: a sorted CD56 or NKG2C T cell subset, CD4+ or CD8+ T cells, or bulk PBMC T cells (not recorded which).

CDR3 in amino acids: CASSPRGSQETQYF. V usage is TRBV9 and J usage is TRBJ2-5; the TRBD1 assignment by TCRdb is unverifiable without DNA. There are 14 residues in the CDR3. From germline, CDR1 is SGDLS and CDR2 YYNGEE.